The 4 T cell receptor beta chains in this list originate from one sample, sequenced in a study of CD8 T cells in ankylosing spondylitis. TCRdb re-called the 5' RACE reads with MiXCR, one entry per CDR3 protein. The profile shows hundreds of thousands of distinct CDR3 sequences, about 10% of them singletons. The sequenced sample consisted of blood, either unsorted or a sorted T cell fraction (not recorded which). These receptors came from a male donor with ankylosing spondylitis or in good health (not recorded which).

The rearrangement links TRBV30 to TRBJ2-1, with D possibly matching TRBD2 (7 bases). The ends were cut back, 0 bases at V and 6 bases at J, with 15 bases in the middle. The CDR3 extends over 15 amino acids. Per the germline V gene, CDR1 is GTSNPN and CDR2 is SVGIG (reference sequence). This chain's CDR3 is CAWSVRGGGANEQFF. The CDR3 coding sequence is TGTGCCTGGAGTGTAAGGGGAGGGGGGGCCAATGAGCAGTTCTTC.

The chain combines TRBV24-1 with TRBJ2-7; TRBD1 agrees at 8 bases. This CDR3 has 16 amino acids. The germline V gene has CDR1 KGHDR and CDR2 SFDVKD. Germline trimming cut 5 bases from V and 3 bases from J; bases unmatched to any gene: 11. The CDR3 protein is CATSGGDRNVGYEQYF. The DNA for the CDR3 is TGTGCCACCAGTGGGGGGGACAGGAATGTGGGCTACGAGCAGTACTTC.

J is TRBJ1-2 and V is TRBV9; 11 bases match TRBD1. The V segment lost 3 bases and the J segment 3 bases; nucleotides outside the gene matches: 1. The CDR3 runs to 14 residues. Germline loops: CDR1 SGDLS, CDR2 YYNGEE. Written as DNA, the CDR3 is TGTGCCAGCAGCGGGGACAGGGGGGACTATGGCTACACCTTC. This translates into CASSGDRGDYGYTF. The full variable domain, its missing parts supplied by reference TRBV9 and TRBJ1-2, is DSGVTQTPKHLITATGQRVTLRCSPRSGDLSVYWYQQSLDQGLQFLIQYYNGEERAKGNILERFSAQQFPDLHSELNLSSLELGDSALYFCASSGDRGDYGYTFGSGTRLTVV.

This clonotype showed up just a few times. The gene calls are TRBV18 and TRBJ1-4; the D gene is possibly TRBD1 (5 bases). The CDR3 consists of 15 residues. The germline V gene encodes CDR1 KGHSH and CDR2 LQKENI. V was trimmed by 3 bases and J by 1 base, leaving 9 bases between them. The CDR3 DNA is TGTGCCAGCTCACCTGGGGCGGGAACTAATGAAAAACTGTTTTTT. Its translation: CASSPGAGTNEKLFF.